This T cell receptor beta chain was observed in a study of a mutant IDH1 vaccine in newly diagnosed glioma. The wider study: Vaccines were begun 4-6 weeks after radiotherapy alone, or with temozolomide cycles. Treatment recipients were 62.5% male and about 40% female, and their mean age was about 39 years. Before enrollment, patients got radiotherapy alone, temozolomide alone, or mostly the combination.

This clone occurred a few times. The antigen remains undetermined. As for time point: week 47, end of study. Vaccinated patients received 300 ug of mutant IDH1 20-mer peptide per dose, with topical imiquimod. Each of the donors came in with new WHO grade 3 or 4 astrocytomas that were IDH1-mutant and ATRX-lost. TCRdb's table, derived via immunoSEQ multiplex PCR, lists solely in-frame clones and lacks some. The repertoire includes approximately 56,000 clones, 65% of them detected once, and 4% to 5.5% sits in the top ten. Unmatched junction bases numbered 7, after V lost 6 bases and J lost 2 bases. CDR3 size: 15 residues. Per the germline V gene, CDR1 is MNHEY and CDR2 is SVGAGI.

The sample in question was peripheral blood mononuclear cells (PBMCs), obtained from a glioma patient whose treatment included an IDH1 peptide vaccine. The rearrangement joins TRBV6-5 to TRBJ1-2, with 9 nucleotides matching TRBD1. The clonotype originates from a man aged 35 to 55 with glioma. Some clones in this sample may be carry-over from other donors' samples. As DNA, the CDR3 is TGTGCCAGCAGATTACCGACAGGGGGGAACTATGGCTACACCTTC. Protein product: CASRLPTGGNYGYTF.